This TCR beta chain was retrieved from a study of CD8 T cells in Susac syndrome. Germline trimming cut 4 bases from V and 4 bases from J; bases unmatched to any gene: 16. There are 17 residues in the CDR3. Germline-derived CDR1 and CDR2 are LGHDT and YNNKEL (reference sequence). RNA was extracted with the RNeasy kit, and a quantity of 0.5 to 1 ug was reverse transcribed using random hexamers. The CDR3 of TCR beta was amplified by immunoSEQ multiplex PCR across 54 Vbeta and 13 Jbeta. One entry per CDR3 protein results from TCRdb running MiXCR on the immunoSEQ multiplex PCR reads. The profile shows some 150,000 distinct CDR3 sequences, approximately 93% of them singletons. The study's findings and limits: The study conceded that its TCR sequencing and HLA analysis involved relatively few individuals.

The study sequenced TCR beta in blood CD8+ and CD4+ T cells. TEMRA cells were enriched by FACS, while CD8+ and CD4+ T cells were obtained through a negative isolation that was performed magnetically. On this clonotype itself: Its target is unknown.

The J gene is TRBJ2-7, the V gene TRBV3-1; 7 nucleotides match TRBD2. The sequenced material came from CD4+ T cells from PBMCs. The clonotype originates from a human donor in good health. The CDR3 sequence: CASSPLRLASTRYEQYF. CDR3 nucleotide sequence: TGTGCCAGCAGCCCCCTTCGACTAGCTTCAACAAGATACGAGCAGTACTTC.